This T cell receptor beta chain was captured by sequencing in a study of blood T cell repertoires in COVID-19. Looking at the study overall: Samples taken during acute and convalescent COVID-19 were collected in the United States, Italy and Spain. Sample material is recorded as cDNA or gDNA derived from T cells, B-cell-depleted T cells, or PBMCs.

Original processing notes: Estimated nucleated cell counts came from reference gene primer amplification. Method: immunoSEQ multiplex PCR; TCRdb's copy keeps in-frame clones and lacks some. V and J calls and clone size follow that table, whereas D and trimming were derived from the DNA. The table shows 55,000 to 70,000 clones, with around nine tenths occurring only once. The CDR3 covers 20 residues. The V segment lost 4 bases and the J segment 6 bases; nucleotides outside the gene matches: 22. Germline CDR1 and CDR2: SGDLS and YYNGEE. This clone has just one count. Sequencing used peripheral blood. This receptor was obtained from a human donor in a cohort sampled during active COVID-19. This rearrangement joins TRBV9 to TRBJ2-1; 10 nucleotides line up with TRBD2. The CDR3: CASSTPSPGLAGVIGNEQFF. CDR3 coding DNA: TGTGCCAGCAGCACCCCCTCTCCCGGTCTAGCGGGAGTGATCGGCAATGAGCAGTTCTTC.